A single sample is the source of the 10 T cell receptor beta chains below, sequenced in a study of CD8+ T cells in alopecia areata. As to treatment: oral pan-JAK inhibitor, 5-10 mg twice daily. After isolation, RNA underwent reverse transcription to generate cDNA as the sequencing template. Repertoires were generated with immunoSEQ multiplex PCR, while TCRdb's copy carries only in-frame clones and drops some. The sample yields some 80,000 clones, approximately 70% seen once. The starting material was CD8+ T cells sorted from blood, obtained at week 24, from a patient treated with tofacitinib. The receptors come from a human donor with alopecia areata.

The CDR3 bases are TGTGCCAGCAGTTTAGGCAATAGCAATCAGCCCCAGCATTTT. It encodes CASSLGNSNQPQHF. The chain employs TRBV27 and TRBJ1-5; D uncertain. The CDR3 has 14 amino acids. From germline, CDR1 is MNHEY and CDR2 SMNVEV (reference sequence). Trimming cost V 2 bases and J 0 bases, with 5 bases left between them.

Written as DNA, the CDR3 is TGTGCCAGCAGAGCGGACAGGGCTAACTATGGCTACACCTTC. It is translated as CASRADRANYGYTF. V and J are TRBV28 and TRBJ1-2; 8 nucleotides align to TRBD1. J was trimmed by 0 bases and V by 6 bases; bases with no gene match: 3. Germline-derived CDR1 and CDR2 are MDHEN and SYDVKM. The CDR3 spans 14 residues.

The chain joins TRBV4-1 to TRBJ2-7, with D perhaps TRBD2 (6 bases). CDR1 and CDR2 (germline): MGHRA, YSYEKL. The V and J ends lost 1 base and 6 bases respectively, with 13 bases between them. The CDR3 is 14 residues long. The CDR3 loop reads CASSQGAGTVEQYF. The CDR3 nucleotides read TGCGCCAGCAGCCAAGGGGCGGGGACGGTCGAGCAGTACTTC.

In this sample, this clone turned up a few times. The chain joins TRBV30 to TRBJ1-5; no clear D. Deletions cut 0 bases from V and 5 bases from J, with 5 bases between. The germline V gene encodes CDR1 GTSNPN and CDR2 SVGIG (reference sequence). This CDR3 region has 12 residues. The CDR3 DNA sequence: TGTGCCTGGAGTGTACTTTATCAGCCCCAGCATTTT. Protein product: CAWSVLYQPQHF.

The CDR3 nucleotides are TGTGCCAGCAGCTTAGGTCAGGGGAGAGGACAAGAGACCCAGTACTTC. Amino acids: CASSLGQGRGQETQYF. The chain couples TRBV11-2 to TRBJ2-5, with a tentative D call TRBD1 (6 bases). Trimming stripped 1 base from V and 2 bases from J, with 14 bases between. The CDR3 has 16 residues. CDR1 is SGHAT, CDR2 FQNNGV, per germline.

The CDR3: CASSHGREGYF. For the CDR3, the DNA is TGCGCCAGCAGTCATGGTCGAGAGGGGTACTTC. The chain employs TRBV23-1 and TRBJ2-7, with D perhaps TRBD2 (5 bases). TRBV23-1 is an ORF for which the function is uncertain. V shed 3 bases and J shed 12 bases, with 12 bases lying between them. This CDR3 contains 11 residues.

The chain combines TRBV4-1 with TRBJ1-2, with unresolved D. The CDR3 sequence is 16 residues long. Per the germline V gene, CDR1 is MGHRA and CDR2 is YSYEKL. V lost 2 bases and J 3 bases, leaving 16 bases between the germline ends. The DNA for the CDR3 is TGCGCCAGCAGCCAATCAGGACTGAGCACGTACTATGGCTACACCTTC. Translation gives CASSQSGLSTYYGYTF.

V is TRBV4-3 and J is TRBJ2-7; a weak D match, TRBD2 (6 bases). Germline CDR1 reads LGHNA; CDR2 reads YSLEER. The V gene lost 1 base and the J gene lost 6 bases, with 13 bases spanning the gap. There are 14 residues in the CDR3. CDR3 protein: CASSQGRGEGEQYF. The CDR3 DNA is TGCGCCAGCAGCCAAGGGCGGGGTGAAGGCGAGCAGTACTTC.

V is TRBV30 and J is TRBJ1-4; the D is unclear. Germline loops: CDR1 GTSNPN, CDR2 SVGIG (reference sequence). The CDR3 has 13 amino acids. The V end lost 4 bases, the J end lost 4 bases, and 10 bases lay between the germline ends. This chain's CDR3 is CAWKAWDNEKLFF. CDR3 bases: TGTGCCTGGAAAGCCTGGGATAATGAAAAACTGTTTTTT.

About this clone itself: At the DNA level, this CDR3 is encoded by other sequences in the same sample as well. V and J are TRBV27 and TRBJ1-1; tentative D call: TRBD1 (6 bases). The CDR3 length is 12 residues. V was shortened by 8 bases and J by 5 bases, with 12 bases between the two germline ends. Germline V gene data show CDR1 as MNHEY and CDR2 as SMNVEV (reference sequence). The CDR3 nucleotides read TGTGCCAGCGGGGGGCTGGGGACTGAAGCTTTCTTT. This encodes CASGGLGTEAFF.